This T cell receptor (beta chain) was found in a study of blood T cell repertoires in COVID-19. Only one count was recorded for this clone. The CDR3 is 12 residues long. CDR1 and CDR2 from the germline V gene are LNHDA and SQIVND (reference sequence). V lost 7 bases to trimming and J lost 3 bases, with 7 bases between them. Clones were read by immunoSEQ multiplex PCR, and TCRdb kept only the in-frame ones, dropping some. The sample records approximately 400,000 clones, roughly 77% being singletons. This TCR came from a human donor with acute or convalescent COVID-19. The donor label of this sample is uncertain. The sample taken for sequencing was peripheral blood. The chain links TRBV19 to TRBJ1-5; possible D gene TRBD1, 6 bases. CDR3 nucleotide sequence: TGTGCCAGTAACAGGGTCAATCAGCCCCAGCATTTT. It yields the protein CASNRVNQPQHF.